A selection of T cell receptor beta chains follows, all from one sample in a study of blood T cells in healthy people across ages. TCRdb redid the calling of the 5' RACE reads with MiXCR, one entry per CDR3 protein. The table records 650,000 to 1,000,000 distinct CDR3 sequences, around 36% of them present only once. The sample taken for sequencing was blood. The receptor source for this set is a man aged 18 to 30 in good health. CDR3s include the opening cysteine and the closing phenylalanine or tryptophan. The D gene is left open where the match is weak. The listing skips clone size in some rows; elsewhere it reads once, few, many or a size class.

v_call: TRBV19
d_call: TRBD2
clone_size: many
j_call: TRBJ2-7
cdr3_aa: CASSIGTSGSYEQYF
cdr3_nt: TGTGCCAGTAGTATCGGGACTAGCGGTTCCTACGAGCAGTACTTC

v_call: TRBV6-2/TRBV6-3
d_call: TRBD1
clone_size: .
j_call: TRBJ2-4
cdr3_aa: CASTQRQGIAKNIQYF
cdr3_nt: TGTGCCAGCACTCAGAGACAGGGGATAGCCAAAAACATTCAGTACTTC

v_call: TRBV20-1
d_call: .
clone_size: once
j_call: TRBJ1-1
cdr3_aa: CSARDSGGFSDTEAFF
cdr3_nt: TGCAGTGCTAGAGATAGCGGAGGGTTTAGTGACACTGAAGCTTTCTTT

v_call: TRBV24-1
d_call: .
clone_size: .
j_call: TRBJ2-5
cdr3_aa: CATSDPSKRRETQYF
cdr3_nt: TGTGCCACCAGTGACCCCTCTAAGCGGCGAGAGACCCAGTACTTC

v_call: TRBV5-1
d_call: TRBD2
clone_size: once
j_call: TRBJ2-5
cdr3_aa: CASSGGGTSGGLETQYF
cdr3_nt: TGCGCCAGCAGCGGGGGAGGGACTAGCGGGGGATTAGAGACCCAGTACTTC

v_call: TRBV6-5
d_call: TRBD2
clone_size: few
j_call: TRBJ2-5
cdr3_aa: CASSYDPSGGARETQYF
cdr3_nt: TGTGCCAGCAGTTACGACCCTAGCGGGGGGGCCAGGGAGACCCAGTACTTC

v_call: TRBV4-1
d_call: TRBD1
clone_size: .
j_call: TRBJ1-3
cdr3_aa: CASSARDRLSGNTIYF
cdr3_nt: TGCGCCAGCAGCGCACGGGACAGACTCTCTGGAAACACCATATATTTT

v_call: TRBV7-2
d_call: .
clone_size: many
j_call: TRBJ2-1
cdr3_aa: CASSLAAGEGYNEQFF
cdr3_nt: TGTGCCAGCAGCTTAGCGGCAGGGGAGGGTTACAATGAGCAGTTCTTC

v_call: TRBV10-3
d_call: .
clone_size: .
j_call: TRBJ2-2
cdr3_aa: CAILGQNTGELFF
cdr3_nt: TGTGCCATCTTGGGACAGAACACCGGGGAGCTGTTTTTT

v_call: TRBV18
d_call: .
clone_size: .
j_call: TRBJ1-2
cdr3_aa: CASSPAETYGYTF
cdr3_nt: TGTGCCAGCTCACCAGCGGAGACGTATGGCTACACCTTC

v_call: TRBV20-1
d_call: TRBD2
clone_size: .
j_call: TRBJ2-7
cdr3_aa: CSAPGLAYEQYF
cdr3_nt: TGCAGTGCTCCGGGACTAGCTTACGAGCAGTACTTC

v_call: TRBV5-1
d_call: .
clone_size: .
j_call: TRBJ1-1
cdr3_aa: CASSLDDAIEAFF
cdr3_nt: TGCGCCAGCAGCTTAGATGACGCAATAGAAGCTTTCTTT

v_call: TRBV7-6
d_call: TRBD2
clone_size: .
j_call: TRBJ2-7
cdr3_aa: CASSSPLRAGGYHSYNEQYF
cdr3_nt: TGTGCCAGCAGCTCCCCTCTCAGGGCGGGGGGCTACCACTCCTACAATGAGCAGTACTTC

v_call: TRBV4-1
d_call: .
clone_size: .
j_call: TRBJ2-3
cdr3_aa: CASSLRLGVDTQYF
cdr3_nt: TGCGCCAGCAGCCTTAGACTGGGAGTGGATACGCAGTATTTT

v_call: TRBV20-1
d_call: .
clone_size: few
j_call: TRBJ2-5
cdr3_aa: CSARLTQGETQYF
cdr3_nt: TGCAGTGCTAGATTAACCCAGGGAGAGACCCAGTACTTC

v_call: TRBV20-1
d_call: .
clone_size: .
j_call: TRBJ1-1
cdr3_aa: CSARDTKMNTEAFF
cdr3_nt: TGCAGTGCTAGAGACACAAAAATGAACACTGAAGCTTTCTTT

v_call: TRBV12-3/TRBV12-4
d_call: .
clone_size: few
j_call: TRBJ1-1
cdr3_aa: CASSLRGTVLLGTEAFF
cdr3_nt: TGTGCCAGCAGTTTACGCGGGACCGTCCTCCTGGGGACTGAAGCTTTCTTT

v_call: TRBV7-6
d_call: TRBD1
clone_size: many
j_call: TRBJ2-7
cdr3_aa: CASSRQGSSYEQYF
cdr3_nt: TGTGCCAGCAGCCGACAGGGAAGCTCCTACGAGCAGTACTTC

v_call: TRBV27
d_call: TRBD2
clone_size: .
j_call: TRBJ2-5
cdr3_aa: CASWRGYGETQYF
cdr3_nt: TGTGCCAGCTGGCGGGGGTATGGAGAGACCCAGTACTTC

v_call: TRBV3-1
d_call: .
clone_size: few
j_call: TRBJ1-5
cdr3_aa: CASSSTGTLQPQHF
cdr3_nt: TGTGCCAGCAGCTCTACAGGGACATTGCAGCCCCAGCATTTT

v_call: TRBV7-2
d_call: .
clone_size: many
j_call: TRBJ2-4
cdr3_aa: CASSLASGPAKNIQYF
cdr3_nt: TGTGCCAGCAGCTTGGCATCGGGTCCGGCCAAAAACATTCAGTACTTC

v_call: TRBV7-6
d_call: .
clone_size: many
j_call: TRBJ2-5
cdr3_aa: CASSLLAIPKETQYF
cdr3_nt: TGTGCCAGCAGCTTATTGGCGATTCCCAAAGAGACCCAGTACTTC

v_call: TRBV5-1
d_call: .
clone_size: .
j_call: TRBJ1-6
cdr3_aa: CASSLGPDNSPLHF
cdr3_nt: TGCGCCAGCAGCTTGGGGCCAGATAATTCACCCCTCCACTTT

v_call: TRBV6-6
d_call: .
clone_size: .
j_call: TRBJ1-2
cdr3_aa: CASSSLAGGGDGYTF
cdr3_nt: TGTGCCAGCAGCTCACTCGCCGGGGGTGGGGATGGCTACACCTTC

v_call: TRBV12-3/TRBV12-4
d_call: .
clone_size: many
j_call: TRBJ2-7
cdr3_aa: CASRGPEDGYEQYF
cdr3_nt: TGTGCCAGCAGGGGACCGGAGGATGGGTACGAGCAGTACTTC

v_call: TRBV12-3/TRBV12-4
d_call: .
clone_size: few
j_call: TRBJ1-2
cdr3_aa: CASSLSWDYGYTF
cdr3_nt: TGTGCCAGCAGTTTAAGCTGGGACTATGGCTACACCTTC

v_call: TRBV12-3/TRBV12-4
d_call: .
clone_size: .
j_call: TRBJ1-2
cdr3_aa: CASSLKTGNYGYTF
cdr3_nt: TGTGCCAGCAGTTTAAAAACAGGGAACTATGGCTACACCTTC

v_call: TRBV20-1
d_call: TRBD1
clone_size: few
j_call: TRBJ2-1
cdr3_aa: CSARGDRDNEQFF
cdr3_nt: TGCAGTGCTAGGGGGGACAGGGATAATGAGCAGTTCTTC

v_call: TRBV20-1
d_call: .
clone_size: .
j_call: TRBJ2-1
cdr3_aa: CSATLRDGYNEQFF
cdr3_nt: TGCAGTGCCACCCTGAGGGACGGTTACAATGAGCAGTTCTTC

v_call: TRBV25-1
d_call: .
clone_size: .
j_call: TRBJ1-1
cdr3_aa: CASSETPSTEAFF
cdr3_nt: TGTGCCAGCAGTGAAACCCCCTCCACTGAAGCTTTCTTT

v_call: TRBV12-3/TRBV12-4
d_call: TRBD1
clone_size: many
j_call: TRBJ1-2
cdr3_aa: CASSWGQEWYGYTF
cdr3_nt: TGTGCCAGCAGTTGGGGACAGGAATGGTATGGCTACACCTTC

v_call: TRBV5-1
d_call: .
clone_size: .
j_call: TRBJ2-5
cdr3_aa: CASSLGPLGDNEQYF
cdr3_nt: TGCGCCAGCAGCTTGGGACCTCTAGGGGACAATGAGCAGTACTTC